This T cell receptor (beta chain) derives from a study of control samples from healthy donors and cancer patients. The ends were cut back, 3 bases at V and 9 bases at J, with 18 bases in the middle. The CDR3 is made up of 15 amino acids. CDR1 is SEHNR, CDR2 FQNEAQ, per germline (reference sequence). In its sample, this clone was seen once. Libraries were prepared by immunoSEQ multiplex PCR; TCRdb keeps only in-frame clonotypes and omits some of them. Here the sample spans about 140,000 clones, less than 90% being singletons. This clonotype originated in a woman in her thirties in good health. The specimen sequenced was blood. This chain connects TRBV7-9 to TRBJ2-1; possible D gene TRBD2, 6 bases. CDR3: CASSLAGGSVAEQFF. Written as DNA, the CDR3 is TGTGCCAGCAGCTTGGCCGGGGGTAGCGTGGCTGAGCAGTTCTTC.